The clone carrying this T cell receptor (beta chain) was found a few times. What it binds is unknown. This PCR relied on a set of 60 Vbeta primers and 13 Jbeta primers. Only in-frame clones appear in the TCRdb table, and some are missing; sequencing was by immunoSEQ multiplex PCR. Of some 130,000 clones detected, roughly 69% appear once; the ten largest clones hold roughly 2.7%. The sample comes from a study of cytomegalovirus exposure and HLA in healthy donors. Findings and caveats of the study: Roughly even sequencing depth across donors was the assumption behind the presence/absence analyses.

The TCR comes from a human donor in good health. Sequencing was carried out using PBMCs.

CDR3 in DNA: TGTGCCAGCCGGACAGGGAAGGGCTACACCTTC. Its protein is CASRTGKGYTF. This chain connects TRBV6-5 to TRBJ1-2, with 8 bases that match TRBD1. V dropped 8 bases and J dropped 8; count of bases not matched to a gene: 4. Germline V gene lookup returns CDR1 MNHEY and CDR2 SVGAGI. The length of the CDR3 is 11 residues.